In this sample, the clone carrying this TCR beta chain turned up a few times. The sample comes from a study of blood T cells in healthy people across ages. Combining a sample-barcoded 5' primer with a J-beta primer mix, a second PCR ran for 7 to 11 cycles. Each CDR3 protein is one row after TCRdb ran MiXCR on the 5' RACE reads. The repertoire holds around 1.5 million distinct CDR3 sequences, 42% seen once, with 7.9% in the top ten. V trimming: 6 bases; J trimming: 2 bases; junction bases outside the gene matches: 6. The germline V gene has CDR1 MNHEY and CDR2 SVGEGT. This CDR3 is 14 amino acids long. This TCR came from a woman in her late teens or twenties in good health. Sequencing used blood. The chain employs TRBV6-2 or TRBV6-3 and TRBJ2-7; 8 positions agree with TRBD2. The CDR3 DNA is TGTGCCAGCAGAAATAGCGGGGCAACCTACGAGCAGTACTTC. Encoded protein: CASRNSGATYEQYF.